This T cell receptor (beta chain) was identified during a study of blood T cell repertoires in COVID-19 (TCRdb year 2020). Concerning the study at large: Collaborator samples came from the United States, Italy and Spain and covered acute and convalescent phases of COVID-19. The prospective study material was composed of cDNA or gDNA derived from T cells, B-cell-depleted T cells, or PBMCs. The dataset comprised deeply sampled blood TCRbeta repertoires from subjects exposed to, actively infected with, or recovered from COVID-19. The repertoires were made available in a free public database intended to serve as a resource for research on the immune response to SARS-CoV-2. Samples came from the ongoing ImmuneRACE study (first 160 participants) plus 1,254 subjects from 6 global collaborators. Nearly every sample came with metadata listing a de-identified subject ID, COVID-19 status, age in years and sex. Where available, HLA class I and class II types were taken from metadata supplied by the sample provider and were not determined by assay-based typing. The research as a whole found: The amount of clinical and demographic metadata varied by source and participant and was provided uncurated.

Note on this clone: Its antigen specificity is not known. Per-base qualities were not stored, and no clone one base away is much larger.

TCRbeta CDR3 regions were amplified from genomic DNA using the immunoSEQ Assay, a bias-controlled multiplex PCR. From the authors' description of their analysis: Within the assay, amplification of reference gene primers was used to estimate how many nucleated cells each sample contained. To quantify the absolute abundance of each unique TCRbeta CDR3 rearrangement, sequence reads were collapsed and filtered. For each sample, productive Simpson clonality was calculated as the square root of Simpson's diversity index over productive rearrangements. In its TCRdb copy, this immuneACCESS table keeps in-frame sequences only and misses some clones. Where compared with another copy, unresolved V genes explain less than half of these, and the others have no known cause. V and J calls and clone size follow that table, whereas D and trimming were derived from the DNA. The table for this sample lists 100,000 or so clones; 55% to 75% of them were counted only once. The ten largest account for roughly 14% of the sample.

V is pruned by 5 bases and J by 0 bases, leaving 6 bases of the junction without a gene match. CDR1 is given as MNHEY and CDR2 as SMNVEV, both from the germline V gene (reference sequence). From the cysteine through the phenylalanine, the CDR3 covers 15 amino acids. The retained sequence is limited to the CDR3, 45 bases, with the frame set at the first base. Each collaborating institution followed its own protocols to collect whole blood in K2EDTA tubes. For TCRbeta analysis, collaborator samples were shipped as frozen whole blood, as isolated PBMCs, or as DNA extracted from either sample type. The sequencing input was peripheral blood. The V gene is TRBV27 and the J gene is TRBJ1-1, with 7 bases aligning to TRBD1. This TCR was recovered from a woman of 80 years or more with acute or convalescent COVID-19. The nucleotide sequence reads TGTGCCAGCAGTAAAACAGGGGCCTTGAACACTGAAGCTTTCTTT. Protein translation: CASSKTGALNTEAFF.